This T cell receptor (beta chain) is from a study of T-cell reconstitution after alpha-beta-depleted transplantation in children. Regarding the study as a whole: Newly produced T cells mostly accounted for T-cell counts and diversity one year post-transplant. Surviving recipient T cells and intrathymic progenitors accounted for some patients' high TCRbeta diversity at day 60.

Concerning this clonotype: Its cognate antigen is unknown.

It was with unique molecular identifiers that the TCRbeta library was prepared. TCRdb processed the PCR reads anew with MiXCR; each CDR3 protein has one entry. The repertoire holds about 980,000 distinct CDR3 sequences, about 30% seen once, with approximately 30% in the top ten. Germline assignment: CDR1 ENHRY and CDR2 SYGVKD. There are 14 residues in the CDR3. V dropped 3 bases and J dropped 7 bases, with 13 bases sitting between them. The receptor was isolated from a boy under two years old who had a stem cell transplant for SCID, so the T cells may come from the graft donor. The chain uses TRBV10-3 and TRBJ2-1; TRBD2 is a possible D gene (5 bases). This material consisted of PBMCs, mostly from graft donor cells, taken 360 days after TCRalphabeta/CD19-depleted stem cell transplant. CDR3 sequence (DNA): TGTGCCATCAGTGACGAGGGATGGAGAAATGAGCAGTTCTTC. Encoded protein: CAISDEGWRNEQFF.